This record looks at one T cell receptor beta chain sequence and its context. This clonotype was seen repeatedly, ten times or more. The specificity of this receptor is unknown. One base away there is no much larger clone; base qualities are not given. The junction shows trimming of 6 bases on V and 2 bases on J, and the gene matches do not reach 6 bases of it. The CDR3 runs 15 amino acids, cysteine and phenylalanine included. Left in the record is the CDR3 DNA by itself, 45 bases read in frame from the first base. The CDR1 and CDR2 encoded by the germline V gene are MNHNS and SASEGT. The sample is drawn from a study of prognosis after radiotherapy for stage I lung cancer (dated by TCRdb to the early 2020s). With regard to the full study: Between early 2018 and early 2019, 20 or so patients with stage I NSCLC were enrolled in Nanjing, China. Tumor histology was squamous cell carcinoma in more than five patients and adenocarcinoma in about a dozen. SBRT was not combined with any concurrent therapy in any patient. The cohort included about twelve men and roughly six women, with a median age of almost 75 years and a range of about 50 to 85 years. Newly diagnosed primary stage I lung tumors were present in 13 to 15 patients, and oligometastatic NSCLC after surgical resection of the primary tumor was present in four or five patients. For each of the roughly 19 patients, one blood sample was taken before SBRT and one after, so the study sequenced 38 samples in total. Every patient was regarded as medically inoperable, because of comorbidities in 11 to 12 cases and refusal of surgery in several cases. SBRT was given in 3 to 5 fractions with a biologically effective dose of at least 100 Gy, using image-guided IMRT or VMAT. After SBRT, distant metastases developed in four of the 19 patients at a median of approximately seven months, while the remaining 15 patients had no significant progression. Peripheral blood TCR beta repertoires were profiled in stage I NSCLC patients before and after stereotactic body radiotherapy, and the study then linked these repertoires to distant failure. Summary of the overall study and its limitations: Tumor specificity of expanded TCR clones was not determined. The study was limited by its small cohort and short follow-up, and the findings require independent validation. A decrease in unique TCR clone counts was observed after SBRT (median approximately 9,800 before versus some 7,000 after; Wilcoxon paired P=0.011). Post-SBRT Shannon entropy and its change from baseline were lower in patients who developed distant metastases; baseline Shannon entropy was not associated with metastases. All reported P values were unadjusted for multiple comparisons. TRBV and TRBJ usage frequencies reportedly differed by metastasis status, in two V genes at baseline and in some 10 V and two J genes after SBRT.

All patients had node-negative disease on CT and PET/CT, and none had a history of other malignancies or prior chemotherapy or radiotherapy. At each of two time points, about 6.1 milliliters of peripheral venous blood were collected into EDTA tubes. Ficoll-Paque Plus density-gradient centrifugation was used to isolate PBMCs. Samples were stored at -80°C immediately after collection until analysis. Two rounds of multiplex PCR were used to amplify the TCR beta CDR3 region from genomic DNA. The first PCR round used primers specific to each TRBV and TRBJ gene, with sequences filed in Chinese patent CN105087789A. Universal primers were used in the second PCR round. The Roche High Pure PCR Template Preparation Kit was used to extract genomic DNA from the frozen PBMCs. Libraries were sequenced paired-end with 151 bp reads on an Illumina HiSeq 3000. The original pipeline was this. CutAdapt was used to discard raw reads that did not contain the multiplex PCR primer sequences. High-quality paired reads were merged into contigs with PEAR. By aligning each contig to reference sequences, MiXCR assigned the TRB V, D and J gene segments to that contig. To remove sequencing errors, CDR3 sequences were clustered according to base quality and sequence similarity. Diversity was measured as Shannon entropy normalized by the natural log of productive TCR sequence number. One minus Shannon entropy divided by the natural log of the number of unique clonotypes was used as the definition of clonality. The Youden index of ROC curves was used to select progression-free survival cut-offs for repertoire metrics, and analyses were performed in R 3.5.3. The public reads were reanalyzed by TCRdb: fastp trimming at Q25, MiXCR alignment, in-frame beta chains only. Each entry is one CDR3 protein sequence, shown with its most common DNA and genes. The V and J calls and clone size come from TCRdb's table, not from the authors' own analysis. This sample comprises tens of thousands of distinct CDR3 sequences, around 30% of them detected only once. 12% of the sample is taken by the ten largest.

Sequencing used PBMCs, obtained before or after stereotactic body radiation therapy (not recorded which). The V gene is TRBV6-1 and the J gene is TRBJ2-1, and 8 junctional nucleotides match TRBD1. The TCR comes from a donor aged 50 or older with non-small cell lung cancer. The DNA sequence follows: TGTGCCAGCAGCCAGACAGGGGTCACCTACAATGAGCAGTTCTTC. Its coded protein is CASSQTGVTYNEQFF.